This T cell receptor (beta chain) was observed in a study of Graves' ophthalmopathy and Graves' hyperthyroidism. Certain patients, namely those with other autoimmune diseases, uncontrolled infections, pregnancy or lactation, were excluded. Transcripts of RNA were the source for amplifying TCR beta CDR3 regions. An initial RT-PCR round employing HTBI primers preceded a second-round multiplex PCR. TCRdb reprocessed the multiplex PCR reads via MiXCR and lists one record per CDR3 protein. In the table there are 680,000 or so distinct CDR3 sequences, 22% of which are singletons. Input material: peripheral blood. The TCR sequence derives from a woman between 18 and 29 years old with stable Graves' hyperthyroidism. Some clones in this sample may be carry-over from other donors' samples.

Here the CDR3 DNA reads TGTGCCAGCAGTCTCCATTATAGCAATCAGCCCCAGCATTTT. This translates into CASSLHYSNQPQHF. The chain combines TRBV12-3 or TRBV12-4 with TRBJ1-5; no firm D call. Between the trimmed V and J ends, which lost 5 bases and 0 bases, there was a span of 8 bases. The CDR3 contains 14 residues.